Reported below is one TCR beta chain. Its target antigen remains unknown. Qualities for individual bases were not recorded, and no much larger clone is one base off. The treatment or condition tag for this specimen amounts to: roughly 10-day PBMC culture with coronavirus spike peptide pools or control peptides (ViraFEST assay). The ViraFEST assay was used in the study, in which antigen-specific T cells were expanded with peptide pools and expanded clonotypes were subsequently identified by TCR sequencing. The convalescent patients' positive SARS-CoV-2 PCR tests were from March to December 2020, which was before the Alpha, Beta and Delta variants emerged in the United States. PBMCs were cultured at about 2 million per well in IMDM supplemented with around 5.5% human AB serum and roughly 10 IU/ml IL-2, with approximately 9.2 ug/ml peptide pools added. Half of the culture medium was replaced with fresh IL-2-containing medium on days 3 and 7. Once the cells had been in culture for 9 to 10 days, the EasySep CD4+ T cell isolation kit was used to isolate CD4+ T cells by negative selection. PBMCs were separated from whole blood using Ficoll-Paque Plus gradient centrifugation and then either used fresh or cryopreserved at -140C. Culture conditions were generally each tested in triplicate wells.

The library was built by means of PCR. DNA from cultured CD4+ T cells underwent TCR sequencing with the Oncomine TCR Beta short-read assay at the Johns Hopkins FTIC core. The QIAamp micro DNA kit was used to extract genomic DNA from the cultured CD4+ T cells. The Oncomine TCR Beta libraries from cultured CD4+ T cells were pooled using unique dual indexes and then sequenced on an Illumina iSeq 100. The authors' analysis ran thus. Non-productive sequences were removed, and CDR3s not starting with C, not ending with F or W, or shorter than 7 amino acids were discarded. The MANAFEST web application identified antigen-specific clonotypes by comparing peptide-stimulated wells against reference wells and other culture wells. An FDR below 0.05, an odds ratio above 5, and a productive frequency above 0.1% in at least two of three replicate wells were required for clones to be considered positive. A clonotype counted as cross-reactive if it showed significant expansion both in the SARS-CoV-2 spike wells and in at least one common cold coronavirus spike condition. Similarity between CDR3 sequences was evaluated in R version 3.6.1 using Levenshtein distances (stringdist) and unrooted phylogenetic trees (ape). The public reads were reanalyzed by TCRdb: fastp trimming at Q25, MiXCR alignment, in-frame beta chains only. Identical CDR3 proteins give one entry, which carries the most common genes and DNA. Clone size and V and J calls follow TCRdb, not the original study. For this sample the table gives fewer than 15,000 distinct CDR3 sequences, of which just under 35% were detected only once. The ten biggest clones cover 36% of the sample.

This record comes from a study of vaccination and CD4 T cells after COVID-19 (dated by TCRdb to between 2020 and 2023). Turning to the overall study: Convalescent patients had a positive SARS-CoV-2 result on nasal swab PCR, and of these patients, nine had mild disease and one had severe disease. The convalescent cohort included six males and four females, with two Hispanic individuals, seven Caucasians, two Asians and one multiracial person. Participants received two doses of either the Pfizer-BioNTech BNT162b2 vaccine (n=8) or the Moderna mRNA-1273 vaccine (n=2). Post-COVID blood samples from convalescent patients were collected a median of approximately 93 days after diagnosis, with a range of 35 to 161 days. Post-vaccine blood samples were collected a median of 72 days after the second vaccine dose, ranging from about 13 to 241 days. Overlapping spike peptide pools from SARS-CoV-2 and from the common cold coronaviruses HCoV-NL63, HCoV-OC43 and HCoV-229E were used as culture stimuli. Control cultures received a CEFX viral epitope pool as the positive control, an HIV-1 Nef peptide pool as the negative control, or no peptide. In around 9 COVID-19 convalescent patients and a few infection-naive healthy vaccine recipients, researchers compared the spike-specific CD4+ TCR repertoire from before mRNA vaccination with the repertoire from after. Broader findings and caveats from the paper: Among convalescent patients, a median roughly 90% of the SARS-CoV-2-reactive clones seen after vaccination appeared only after vaccination, which suggests priming specific to the vaccine. An increase in the median number of SARS-CoV-2-reactive clonotypes from approximately 20 after infection to 38 after vaccination was observed, but the change was not found to be significant. Relatively few convalescent patients were included in the study, and early timepoints after natural infection were not analyzed. Of the vaccine-specific clones in convalescent patients, 304 of 307, or nearly all, reacted only to SARS-CoV-2 spike and did not cross-react with common cold coronaviruses.

Trimming removed 5 bases from V and 3 bases from J, leaving 23 bases between the germline ends. The CDR3 runs 17 residues from the cysteine to the phenylalanine. The DNA shown is the 51-base CDR3, in frame from base 1. CDR1 and CDR2 were assigned from the germline V gene (reference sequence) as SEHNR and FQNEAQ. Sequencing was performed on cultured CD4+ T cells from blood. The receptor was derived from a human donor with COVID-19. The chain is encoded by TRBV7-9 joined to TRBJ2-7, with TRBD2 perhaps the D gene, on 7 matching bases. The CDR3 sequence is CASSQTLGGGTIYEQYF. The DNA sequence is given as TGTGCCAGCAGCCAAACCCTAGGGGGGGGGACGATCTACGAGCAGTACTTC.